The entry below gives a single TCR beta chain sequence along with its context. The sample belongs to a study of blood T cell repertoires in COVID-19. This CDR3 contains 15 residues. Losses at the gene ends were 8 bases for V and 1 base for J; bases not matched to a gene: 6. Germline V gene data show CDR1 as SNHLY and CDR2 as FYNNEI. Assay used: immunoSEQ multiplex PCR; TCRdb lists only in-frame clones, some missing. Here the sample spans 300,000 to 400,000 clones, roughly 87% being singletons. Which cohort a participant joined came from the clinical history participants gave. Material for sequencing was PBMCs or T cells enriched from blood (not recorded which). The chain employs TRBV2 and TRBJ2-5, with TRBD2 matching over 11 bases. The clonotype comes from a woman in her 30s who had recovered from COVID-19. This CDR3 reads CASPSSGGLQETQYF. CDR3 nucleotides: TGTGCCAGCCCCTCTAGCGGGGGGCTCCAAGAGACCCAGTACTTC.